This T cell receptor (beta chain) was profiled in a study of blood T cell repertoires in COVID-19. This table comes from immunoSEQ multiplex PCR, and its TCRdb copy is limited to in-frame clones, with some not included. The sample has about 21,000 clones, roughly 78% seen once. The V segment lost 5 bases and the J segment 6 bases; nucleotides outside the gene matches: 1. This CDR3 contains 12 residues. The germline gives CDR1 ENHRY, CDR2 SYGVKD. Material: peripheral blood. This chain connects TRBV10-3 to TRBJ1-1; 9 positions agree with TRBD1. The clonotype originates from a man aged 80 or over with acute or convalescent COVID-19. The CDR3 DNA reads as TGTGCCATCAGTAGGGACAGGGCTGAAGCTTTCTTT. Amino acids: CAISRDRAEAFF.